Below, 23 T cell receptor beta chains from the same sample are listed, as sequenced in a study of blood T cell repertoires in COVID-19. The protocol was immunoSEQ multiplex PCR, while the TCRdb copy is restricted to in-frame clones and leaves out a portion. The sample includes under 150,000 clones, roughly 79% of them seen just once. Material for sequencing was peripheral blood. The receptors derive from a human donor with acute or convalescent COVID-19. The donor label of this sample is uncertain.

The chain has TRBV11-2 and TRBJ2-7, with D possibly being TRBD1 (5 bases). The CDR3 runs 16 residues. Trimming removed 3 bases from V and 1 base from J, with 16 bases in between. Germline lookup yields CDR1 SGHAT and CDR2 FQNNGV. CDR3 sequence reads: CASSLPLGTGSYEQYF. As DNA, the CDR3 is TGTGCCAGCAGCTTGCCCCTCGGTACAGGTTCCTACGAGCAGTACTTC.

The chain employs TRBV7-9 and TRBJ2-3; TRBD2 might be the D (5 bases). The CDR3 is 11 amino acids. The germline V gene encodes CDR1 SEHNR and CDR2 FQNEAQ (reference sequence). The germline V and J ends were trimmed by 5 bases and 8 bases, with 8 bases remaining between them. The CDR3 region is CASSRAGTQYF. The CDR3 bases are TGTGCCAGCAGCCGGGCGGGTACGCAGTATTTT. The full variable domain, rest sourced from reference TRBV7-9 and TRBJ2-3, is DTGVSQNPRHKITKRGQNVTFRCDPISEHNRLYWYRQTLGQGPEFLTYFQNEAQLEKSRLLSDRFSAERPKGSFSTLEIQRTEQGDSAMYLCASSRAGTQYFGPGTRLTVL.

The J gene is TRBJ2-6, the V gene TRBV19; 7 bases are a match to TRBD1. Trimming at V came to 8 bases and at J to 3 bases, leaving 13 bases not matched to a gene. This CDR3 has 17 amino acids. Germline CDR1 and CDR2: LNHDA and SQIVND (reference sequence). The CDR3 sequence: CASQSAGGAGGANVLTF. The DNA for the CDR3 is TGTGCCAGTCAGTCGGCAGGGGGTGCGGGTGGGGCCAACGTCCTGACTTTC.

This chain links TRBV15 with TRBJ2-3; TRBD2 agrees at 8 bases. This CDR3 is built from 15 residues. V shed 0 bases and J 4 bases; nucleotides not matched to a gene: 3. Germline lookup yields CDR1 LNHNV and CDR2 YYDKDF (reference sequence). Written as DNA, the CDR3 is TGTGCCACCAGCAGAGATGCGGGGGGCGCAGATACGCAGTATTTT. This translates into CATSRDAGGADTQYF.

CDR3 amino acids: CASSPGTFDNTEAFF. The CDR3, as DNA: TGTGCCAGCAGCCCCGGGACATTTGATAACACTGAAGCTTTCTTT. J is TRBJ1-1 and V is TRBV11-3, with TRBD1 as a possible D gene (6 bases). Trimming took off 5 bases at V and 2 bases at J, with 15 bases between the two ends. CDR3 size: 15 residues. Germline CDR1 and CDR2: SGHNT and YENEEA.

The gene calls are TRBV5-4 and TRBJ1-2; TRBD1 matches 7 bases. Germline V gives CDR1 SGHNT, CDR2 YYREEE (reference sequence). Trimming cost V 1 base and J 3 bases; bases outside gene matches: 6. There are 15 residues in the CDR3. The DNA of the CDR3 is TGTGCCAGCAGCTTGTTTGCAGGGGGTTACTATGGCTACACCTTC. It codes for CASSLFAGGYYGYTF.

The CDR3 sequence is CASSLTGVYNEQFF. CDR3 nucleotide sequence: TGTGCCAGCAGCTTAACAGGGGTATACAATGAGCAGTTCTTC. This chain uses TRBV7-3 with TRBJ2-1; D might be TRBD1 (5 bases). Per the germline V gene, CDR1 is SGHTA and CDR2 is FQGTGA. The CDR3 extends over 14 amino acids. V lost 0 bases and J lost 4, with 7 bases in between.

This clone has at least ten counts. V and J are TRBV27 and TRBJ2-3; D is perhaps TRBD2 (5 bases). This CDR3 is built from 17 residues. V dropped 2 bases and J dropped 3 bases, with 18 bases sitting between them. The germline V gene has CDR1 MNHEY and CDR2 SMNVEV (reference sequence). In nucleotides, the CDR3 is TGTGCCAGCAGTTTAATTCGTCCCCAATCGGGGACAGATACGCAGTATTTT. This encodes CASSLIRPQSGTDTQYF.

The genes are TRBV29-1 and TRBJ1-1; D gene ambiguous. V was shortened by 4 bases and J by 0 bases, with 15 bases between the two germline ends. Germline V gene lookup returns CDR1 SQVTM and CDR2 ANQGSEA. This CDR3 contains 15 residues. In DNA, the CDR3 is TGCAGCGTTGCTAATTTCTTGAGTATGAACACTGAAGCTTTCTTT. Translation: CSVANFLSMNTEAFF.

This chain connects TRBV6-5 to TRBJ1-1; a possible D gene is TRBD1 (5 bases). With 5 bases removed from V and 7 bases from J, the gap between germline ends came to 17 bases. The V gene's germline CDR1 is MNHEY and CDR2 SVGAGI. The CDR3 spans 14 residues. The CDR3 DNA reads TGTGCCAGCAGTAGGGGAAGCCTTGCAGGTGAAGCTTTCTTT. Protein product: CASSRGSLAGEAFF.

The gene calls are TRBV9 and TRBJ2-3, with D tentatively TRBD1 (7 bases). The CDR3 length is 16 residues. Per the germline V gene, CDR1 is SGDLS and CDR2 is YYNGEE. V lost 4 bases and J lost 1, with 16 bases in between. The CDR3, as DNA: TGTGCCAGCAGCCCGGTAGGGGGCGGGGGCACAGATACGCAGTATTTT. This encodes CASSPVGGGGTDTQYF.

DNA of the CDR3: TGTGCCAGCAGTTCTCGAGGGGGCGTATATGAGTTCTTC. Protein: CASSSRGGVYEFF. The chain has TRBV6-5 and TRBJ2-1, with 7 bases aligning to TRBD1. V shed 4 bases and J 14 bases; nucleotides not matched to a gene: 11. CDR3 size: 13 residues. Germline CDR1 is MNHEY and CDR2 is SVGAGI.

The chain combines TRBV6-5 with TRBJ2-1; unclear D gene. Trimming removed 0 bases at V and 10 bases at J, with 13 bases between. The germline gives CDR1 MNHEY, CDR2 SVGAGI. CDR3 size: 14 residues. CDR3 loop: CASSYSSESEEQFF. Here the CDR3 DNA reads TGTGCCAGCAGTTACTCGAGTGAGTCTGAGGAGCAGTTCTTC.

The rearrangement uses TRBV2 and TRBJ1-5, with D possibly being TRBD1 (6 bases). The ends were cut back, 5 bases at V and 5 bases at J, with 19 bases in the middle. This CDR3 is 16 amino acids long. Per the germline V gene, CDR1 is SNHLY and CDR2 is FYNNEI. Written as DNA, the CDR3 is TGTGCCAGCAGTTCTTTAGGGCAGGGGAGAGATCAGCCCCAGCATTTT. This sequence encodes CASSSLGQGRDQPQHF.

This clone was detected once. The chain uses TRBV14 and TRBJ1-5; 7 bases align to TRBD1. V dropped 5 bases and J dropped 5; count of bases not matched to a gene: 12. The CDR3 has 16 amino acids. Germline V CDR1 and CDR2: SGHDN, FVKESK. CDR3 nucleotides: TGTGCCAGCAGCTCCCCCAGGGAGACAGGGCATCAGCCCCAGCATTTT. Residues: CASSSPRETGHQPQHF.

The rearrangement joins TRBV11-2 to TRBJ1-6; TRBD1 aligns across 10 bases. The germline CDR1 and CDR2 sequences are SGHAT and FQNNGV. This CDR3 has 14 residues. V lost 3 bases to trimming and J lost 8 bases; unmatched junction nucleotides: 1. The CDR3 nucleotides read TGTGCCAGCAGCTTGGGGACAGGGGATTCACCCCTCCACTTT. Amino acid sequence: CASSLGTGDSPLHF. Based on the CDR3 plus reference TRBV11-2 and TRBJ1-6, the full variable domain is EAGVAQSPRYKIIEKRQSVAFWCNPISGHATLYWYQQILGQGPKLLIQFQNNGVVDDSQLPKDRFSAERLKGVDSTLKIQPAKLEDSAVYLCASSLGTGDSPLHFGNGTRLTVT.

This clone was counted only a few times. The V and J genes are TRBV9 and TRBJ2-1; 10 bases match TRBD2. After removal of 2 bases from V and 8 bases from J, the junction contained 7 bases not matched to a gene. Germline V gene lookup returns CDR1 SGDLS and CDR2 YYNGEE. The CDR3 has 15 amino acids. DNA for the CDR3: TGTGCCAGCAGCGTTGGTAGCGGGGGGACAGATGAGCAGTTCTTC. As protein: CASSVGSGGTDEQFF.

The chain joins TRBV23-1 to TRBJ2-7; maybe TRBD1 (6 bases). TRBV23-1 is sorted into the ORF group, with uncertain function. The CDR3 has 15 residues. V lost 3 bases and J lost 2, with 14 bases in between. The CDR3 coding sequence is TGCGCCAGCAGTCAGCACAGGGATATAACCTACGAGCAGTACGTC. This gives the protein CASSQHRDITYEQYV.

The chain uses TRBV2 and TRBJ2-7; a weak D match, TRBD1 (5 bases). This CDR3 contains 13 residues. V lost 8 bases to trimming and J lost 3 bases, with 14 bases between them. CDR1 SNHLY and CDR2 FYNNEI come from the germline V gene. The DNA for the CDR3 is TGTGCCAGCGGTGTACAGGTCGGCTACGAGCAGTACGTC. Translation: CASGVQVGYEQYV.

This chain connects TRBV4-2 to TRBJ1-2; TRBD1 agrees at 7 bases. Losses at the gene ends were 0 bases for V and 7 bases for J; bases not matched to a gene: 8. Germline CDR1 and CDR2: LGHNA and YNFKEQ. This CDR3 is built from 15 residues. This CDR3 is CASSQELSGGRGYTF. CDR3 nucleotide sequence: TGTGCCAGCAGCCAAGAATTGTCAGGGGGACGTGGCTACACCTTC.

The gene calls are TRBV4-1 and TRBJ1-1; D ambiguous. The CDR3 is made up of 15 amino acids. Germline-derived CDR1 and CDR2 are MGHRA and YSYEKL. Trimming took 3 bases from V and 1 from J, leaving 12 bases between them. The CDR3 DNA is TGCGCCAGCAGCCACCCTATTCCGGGGAACACTGAAGCTTTCTTT. As protein: CASSHPIPGNTEAFF.

The chain employs TRBV5-1 and TRBJ1-6; D uncertain. This CDR3 contains 15 residues. CDR1 is SGHRS, CDR2 YFSETQ, per germline. The V gene lost 0 bases and the J gene lost 10 bases, with 14 bases spanning the gap. The CDR3 loop reads CASSLAGEEESPLHF. The CDR3 DNA reads as TGCGCCAGCAGCTTGGCCGGGGAAGAGGAATCACCCCTCCACTTT. The full variable domain, in which reference TRBV5-1 and TRBJ1-6 provide the parts outside the CDR3, is KAGVTQTPRYLIKTRGQQVTLSCSPISGHRSVSWYQQTPGQGLQFLFEYFSETQRNKGNFPGRFSGRQFSNSRSEMNVSTLELGDSALYLCASSLAGEEESPLHFGNGTRLTVT.

This clone was observed a handful of times. This chain connects TRBV29-1 to TRBJ2-3, with TRBD2 matching over 9 bases. CDR3 length equals 15 residues. J gave up 4 bases and V 3 bases, and 8 bases lay outside the gene matches. In germline, CDR1 is SQVTM, CDR2 ANQGSEA. CDR3 region: CSVELAGEEADTQYF. The CDR3 nucleotides are TGCAGCGTTGAGTTAGCGGGGGAGGAGGCAGATACGCAGTATTTT.